The T cell receptor beta chain described here comes from a study of T cells in Graves' hyperthyroidism and ophthalmopathy. This clonotype was seen many times. The CDR3 sequence is 13 residues long. Germline CDR1 SQVTM, CDR2 ANQGSEA. Deletions cut 4 bases from V and 7 bases from J, with 11 bases between. RNA transcripts yielded amplified TCR beta CDR3 regions. A first-round RT-PCR of the TCR CDR3 used the HTBI primer set. TCRdb itself ran the multiplex PCR reads through MiXCR, one entry per CDR3 protein. The sample records 500,000 to 750,000 distinct CDR3 sequences, 46% being singletons. The receptor was derived from a woman aged 18 to 35 with Graves' hyperthyroidism. This rearrangement joins TRBV29-1 to TRBJ1-6, with D possibly matching TRBD1 (6 bases). Sequencing was carried out using peripheral blood or thyroid tissue (not recorded which). The CDR3 DNA reads as TGCAGCGTTGGCCAGGGGTTAAATTCACCCCTCCACTTT. This encodes CSVGQGLNSPLHF.